A single sample is the source of the 3 T cell receptor beta chains below, sequenced in a study of blood T cell repertoires in COVID-19. Sequenced by immunoSEQ multiplex PCR; TCRdb stores in-frame clones only, minus some. The sample lists roughly 400,000 clones; roughly 90% were seen once. Sequencing input: PBMCs or T cells enriched from blood (not recorded which). These receptors came from a woman aged 18-29 years who had been exposed to COVID-19.

This chain uses TRBV11-2 with TRBJ1-2; perhaps TRBD1 as D (6 bases). The CDR3 spans 12 residues. V shed 6 bases and J shed 5 bases, with 10 bases lying between them. Germline V CDR1 and CDR2: SGHAT, FQNNGV. CDR3 sequence reads: CASRGGGYGYTF. CDR3 bases: TGTGCCAGCAGGGGAGGGGGGTATGGCTACACCTTC.

This chain links TRBV13 with TRBJ1-2; 9 bases match TRBD1. V gave up 6 bases and J gave up 7 bases; unmatched junction bases: 12. This CDR3 contains 15 residues. The germline CDR1 and CDR2 sequences are PRHDT and FYEKMQ (reference sequence). This CDR3 is CASSLSGTGTPGYTF. For the CDR3, the DNA is TGTGCCAGCAGTTTGTCCGGGACAGGGACTCCTGGCTACACCTTC. Full variable domain (outside the CDR3, taken from reference TRBV13 and TRBJ1-2): AAGVIQSPRHLIKEKRETATLKCYPIPRHDTVYWYQQGPGQDPQFLISFYEKMQSDKGSIPDRFSAQQFSDYHSELNMSSLELGDSALYFCASSLSGTGTPGYTFGSGTRLTVV.

This clone was counted once. This chain connects TRBV7-9 to TRBJ2-4; tentatively, D is TRBD1 (6 bases). CDR1 is SEHNR and CDR2 is FQNEAQ in the germline V gene (reference sequence). There are 13 residues in the CDR3. V was shortened by 5 bases and J by 5 bases, with 10 bases between the two germline ends. The DNA of the CDR3 is TGTGCCAGCAGCCCTAACAGGGAAAACATTCAGTACTTC. Its protein product is CASSPNRENIQYF.